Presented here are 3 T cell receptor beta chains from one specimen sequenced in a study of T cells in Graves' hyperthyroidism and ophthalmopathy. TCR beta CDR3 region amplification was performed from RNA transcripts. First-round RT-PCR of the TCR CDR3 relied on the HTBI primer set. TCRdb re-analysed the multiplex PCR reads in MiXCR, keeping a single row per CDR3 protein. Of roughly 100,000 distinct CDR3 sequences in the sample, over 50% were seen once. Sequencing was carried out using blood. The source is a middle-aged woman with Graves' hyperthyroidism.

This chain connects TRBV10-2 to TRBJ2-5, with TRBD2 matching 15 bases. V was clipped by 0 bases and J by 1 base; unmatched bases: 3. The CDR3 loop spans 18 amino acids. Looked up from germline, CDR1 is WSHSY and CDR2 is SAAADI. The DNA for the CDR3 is TGCGCCAGCAGTGAGTCGGGACTAGCGGGGGGACCCCAAGAGACCCAGTACTTC. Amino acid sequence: CASSESGLAGGPQETQYF.

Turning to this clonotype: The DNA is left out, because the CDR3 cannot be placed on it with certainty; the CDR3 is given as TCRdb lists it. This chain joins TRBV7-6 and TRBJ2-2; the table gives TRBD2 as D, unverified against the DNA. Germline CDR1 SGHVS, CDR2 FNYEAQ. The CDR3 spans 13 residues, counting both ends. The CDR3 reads CASRAEDSGSCFF.

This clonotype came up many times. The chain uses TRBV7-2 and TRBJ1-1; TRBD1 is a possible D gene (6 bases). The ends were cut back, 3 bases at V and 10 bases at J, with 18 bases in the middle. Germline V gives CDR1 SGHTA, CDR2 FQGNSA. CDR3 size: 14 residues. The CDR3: CASSFPGEVLGAFF. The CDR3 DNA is TGTGCCAGCAGCTTTCCAGGGGAAGTTTTAGGAGCTTTCTTT.